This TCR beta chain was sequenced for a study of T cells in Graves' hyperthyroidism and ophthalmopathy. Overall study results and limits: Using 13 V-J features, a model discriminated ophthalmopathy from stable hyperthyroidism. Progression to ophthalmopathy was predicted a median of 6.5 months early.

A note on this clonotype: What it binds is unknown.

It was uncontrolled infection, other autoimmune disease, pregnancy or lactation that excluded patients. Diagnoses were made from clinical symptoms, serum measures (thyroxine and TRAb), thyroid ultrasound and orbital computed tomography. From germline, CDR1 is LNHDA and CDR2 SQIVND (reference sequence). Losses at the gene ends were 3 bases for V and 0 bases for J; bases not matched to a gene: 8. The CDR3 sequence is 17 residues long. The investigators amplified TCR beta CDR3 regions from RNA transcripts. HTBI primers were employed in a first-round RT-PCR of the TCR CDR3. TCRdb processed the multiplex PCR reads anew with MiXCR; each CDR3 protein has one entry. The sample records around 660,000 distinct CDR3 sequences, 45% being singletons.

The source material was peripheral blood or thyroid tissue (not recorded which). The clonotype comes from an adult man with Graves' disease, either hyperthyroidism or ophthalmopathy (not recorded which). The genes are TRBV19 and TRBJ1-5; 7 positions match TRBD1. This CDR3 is CASSMEGAGYSNQPQHF. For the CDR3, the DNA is TGTGCCAGTAGTATGGAGGGGGCAGGTTATAGCAATCAGCCCCAGCATTTT. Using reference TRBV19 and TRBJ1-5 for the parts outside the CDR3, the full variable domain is DGGITQSPKYLFRKEGQNVTLSCEQNLNHDAMYWYRQDPGQGLRLIYYSQIVNDFQKGDIAEGYSVSREKKESFPLTVTSAQKNPTAFYLCASSMEGAGYSNQPQHFGDGTRLSIL.